The rows below give T cell receptor beta chains drawn from one sample of a study of PD-L1 blockade in urothelial cancer. The data were produced by immunoSEQ multiplex PCR, yet TCRdb's version contains in-frame clones alone and is incomplete. This repertoire shows some 71,000 clones, 85% found once; its top ten account for 6.5% to 8%. Sequences were derived from PBMCs, sampled around atezolizumab (anti-PD-L1) treatment. Receptors were obtained from a man aged 40-49 years with urothelial cancer. The CDR3 runs from the conserved cysteine through the conserved F or W.

j_gene | v_gene | CDR3aa
TRBJ2-1 | TRBV27 | CASSLSKEFEQFF
TRBJ2-1 | TRBV5-4 | CASSLGTSAQRGSNEQFF
TRBJ1-1 | TRBV7-2 | CASSSAAGNTEAFF
TRBJ2-4 | TRBV7-8 | CASSLAGGGGIQYF
TRBJ1-1 | TRBV27 | CASCLTPPGVGTEAFF
TRBJ2-5 | TRBV29-1 | CSVDGSSGSKETQYF
TRBJ2-7 | TRBV30 | CAWSLWGGASYEQYF
TRBJ2-2 | TRBV18 | CAGEGVDTGELFF
TRBJ1-5 | TRBV6-4 | CASSDRRGGGGNQPQHF
TRBJ1-2 | TRBV21-1 | CASSKTGGPLPTNYGYTF
TRBJ2-3 | TRBV7-9 | CASSPTGDTQYF
TRBJ2-3 | TRBV19 | CASSLLSVDSPTDTQYF
TRBJ1-1 | TRBV5-1 | CASSRTTGFAEAFF
TRBJ2-1 | TRBV5-1 | CASTQYPGGADEQFF
TRBJ1-1 | TRBV30 | CAWKYRGRMNTEAFF
TRBJ1-5 | TRBV27 | CASSTSRGSNQPQHF
TRBJ2-2 | TRBV18 | CASSPDRNTGELFF
TRBJ2-1 | TRBV4-1 | CASSQGLAGDYNEQFF
TRBJ2-7 | TRBV2 | CASSDRGEEQYF
TRBJ2-5 | TRBV7-3 | CASRRTTTGRETQYF
TRBJ1-5 | TRBV28 | CASSPRLVFSNQPQHF
TRBJ1-1 | TRBV5-1 | CASSLSGGANTEAFF
TRBJ2-5 | TRBV9 | CASSAPGGYGTQYF
TRBJ1-2 | TRBV10-3 | CAIMGQGASGYTF
TRBJ1-3 | TRBV5-4 | CASRRGTGQGNTIYF